Presented here are 4 T cell receptor beta chains from one specimen sequenced in a study of blood T cell repertoires in COVID-19. Assay: immunoSEQ multiplex PCR; the TCRdb copy retains only in-frame clones and omits some. The sample records 200,000 to 250,000 clones, around 86% being singletons. The specimen was peripheral blood. These receptors were taken from a woman aged 55 to 70 who had recovered from COVID-19.

This clone was picked up a small number of times. The chain couples TRBV28 to TRBJ2-6, with D perhaps matching TRBD1 (6 bases). Trimming took off 6 bases at V and 4 bases at J, with 19 bases between the two ends. Germline CDR1 MDHEN, CDR2 SYDVKM. The CDR3 runs 17 residues. The chain's CDR3 is CASRSTGRGAGANVLTF. The DNA of the CDR3 is TGTGCCAGCAGATCTACAGGGCGCGGAGCCGGGGCCAACGTCCTGACTTTC.

The chain combines TRBV28 with TRBJ1-2; D call uncertain. Per the germline V gene, CDR1 is MDHEN and CDR2 is SYDVKM. The CDR3 contains 12 residues. V was shortened by 7 bases and J by 3 bases, with 9 bases between the two germline ends. In nucleotides, the CDR3 is TGTGCCAGCACTACGAGATACTATGGCTACACCTTC. Amino acids: CASTTRYYGYTF.

This sequence joins TRBV6-5 and TRBJ1-3, with D tentatively TRBD1 (5 bases). The CDR3 is 15 amino acids. The germline V and J ends were trimmed by 6 bases and 0 bases, with 12 bases remaining between them. CDR1 is MNHEY, CDR2 SVGAGI, per germline. The CDR3: CASRRDLSSGNTIYF. The CDR3 nucleotides read TGTGCCAGCAGACGGGACTTGAGCTCTGGAAACACCATATATTTT.

The rearrangement uses TRBV5-1 and TRBJ1-3; no clear D. V was trimmed by 5 bases and J by 4 bases, leaving 16 bases between them. From germline, CDR1 is SGHRS and CDR2 YFSETQ. This CDR3 has 15 residues. CDR3 residues: CASSREGPGGNTIYF. CDR3 DNA sequence: TGCGCCAGCAGTCGAGAGGGCCCCGGCGGAAACACCATATATTTT.